The T cell receptor beta chain under discussion was sequenced for a study of tumor-infiltrating lymphocytes in primary liver carcinoma. CDR1 and CDR2 (germline): LGHNA, YSLEER. This CDR3 comprises 15 residues. V lost 1 base to trimming and J lost 8 bases; unmatched junction nucleotides: 2. This clonotype was seen repeatedly, ten times or more. Its antigen remains unidentified. A constant-region primer primed TCR beta cDNA synthesis from about 0.55 ug of total RNA. Slightly modified ARM-PCR served as the procedure for the TCR beta libraries. These libraries came from three rounds of nested multiplex PCR. The opening two PCR rounds, approximately 10 cycles each, paired TRBV1-TRBV30 forward primers with a C-beta reverse primer. TCRdb re-derived calls from the multiplex PCR reads in MiXCR, one entry per CDR3 protein. Altogether approximately 300,000 distinct CDR3 sequences are present, 50% to 70% being singletons, with the ten largest covering roughly 8.6%.

General study findings and limits: Tumor region pairs overlapped more than did tumor-adjacent and tumor-blood pairs. Samples were bulk unsorted, so CD4+ and CD8+ repertoires were not compared. Tumors carried a top-250-clone fraction significantly exceeding that of blood (p = 0.039).

RNA was extracted from whole blood without cell sorting, alongside germline DNA. This chain joins TRBV4-3 and TRBJ1-4; TRBD1 agrees at 12 bases. The sequence came from a man between 40 and 49 years old with primary liver carcinoma and hepatitis B virus infection. The material sequenced was peripheral blood. The DNA for the CDR3 is TGCGCCAGCAGCCAAGGGGACAGGGGGCTCGAAAAACTGTTTTTT. This codes for CASSQGDRGLEKLFF.